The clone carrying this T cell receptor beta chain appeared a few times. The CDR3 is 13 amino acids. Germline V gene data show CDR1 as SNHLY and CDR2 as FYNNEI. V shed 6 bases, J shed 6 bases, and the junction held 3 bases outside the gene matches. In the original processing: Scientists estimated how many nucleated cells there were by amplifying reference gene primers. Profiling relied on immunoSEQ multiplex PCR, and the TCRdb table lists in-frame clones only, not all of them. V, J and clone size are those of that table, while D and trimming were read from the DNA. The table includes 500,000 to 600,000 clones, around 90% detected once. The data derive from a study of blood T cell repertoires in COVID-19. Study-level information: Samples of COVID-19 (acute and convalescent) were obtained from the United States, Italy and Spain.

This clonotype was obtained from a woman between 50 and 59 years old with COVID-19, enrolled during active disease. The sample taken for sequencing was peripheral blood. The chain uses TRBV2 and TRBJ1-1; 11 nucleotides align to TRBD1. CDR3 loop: CASRGQGVAEAFF. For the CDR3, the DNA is TGTGCCAGCAGGGGACAGGGGGTCGCTGAAGCTTTCTTT.